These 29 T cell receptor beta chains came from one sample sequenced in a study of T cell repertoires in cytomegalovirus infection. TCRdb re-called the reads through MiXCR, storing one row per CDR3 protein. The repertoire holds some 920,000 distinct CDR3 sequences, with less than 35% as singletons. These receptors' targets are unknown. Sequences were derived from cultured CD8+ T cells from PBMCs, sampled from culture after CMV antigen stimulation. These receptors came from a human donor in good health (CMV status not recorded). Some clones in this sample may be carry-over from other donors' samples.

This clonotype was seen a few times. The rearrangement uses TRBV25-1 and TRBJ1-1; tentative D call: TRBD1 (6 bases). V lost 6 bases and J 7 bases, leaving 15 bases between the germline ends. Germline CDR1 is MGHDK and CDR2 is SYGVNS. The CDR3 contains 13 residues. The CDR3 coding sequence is TGTGCCAGCAGCGTCAGGGGCGGGATTGAAGCTTTCTTT. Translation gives CASSVRGGIEAFF.

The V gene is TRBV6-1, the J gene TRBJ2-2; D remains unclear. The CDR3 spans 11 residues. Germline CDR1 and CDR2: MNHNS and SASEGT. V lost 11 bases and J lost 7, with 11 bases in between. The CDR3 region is CAVGLVGELFF. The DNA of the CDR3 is TGTGCCGTTGGGCTAGTCGGGGAGCTGTTTTTT.

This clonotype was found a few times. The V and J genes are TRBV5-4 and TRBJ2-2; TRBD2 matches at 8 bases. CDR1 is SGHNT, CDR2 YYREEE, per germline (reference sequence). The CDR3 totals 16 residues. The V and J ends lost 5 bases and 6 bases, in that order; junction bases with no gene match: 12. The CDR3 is CASRVAGLGVPGELFF. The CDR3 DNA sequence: TGTGCCAGCAGGGTTGCGGGACTAGGAGTTCCCGGGGAGCTGTTTTTT.

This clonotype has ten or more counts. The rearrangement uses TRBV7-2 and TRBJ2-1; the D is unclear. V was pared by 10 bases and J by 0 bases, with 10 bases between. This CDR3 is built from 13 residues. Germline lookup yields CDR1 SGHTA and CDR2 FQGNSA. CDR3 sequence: CATGPRSYNEQFF. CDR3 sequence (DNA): TGTGCCACCGGCCCCCGCTCCTACAATGAGCAGTTCTTC.

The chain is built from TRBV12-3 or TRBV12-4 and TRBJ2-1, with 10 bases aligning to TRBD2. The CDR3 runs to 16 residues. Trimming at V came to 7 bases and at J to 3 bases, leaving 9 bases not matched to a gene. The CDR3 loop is CASKSSGGFFYNEQFF. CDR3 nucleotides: TGTGCCAGCAAATCTAGCGGGGGTTTCTTCTACAATGAGCAGTTCTTC.

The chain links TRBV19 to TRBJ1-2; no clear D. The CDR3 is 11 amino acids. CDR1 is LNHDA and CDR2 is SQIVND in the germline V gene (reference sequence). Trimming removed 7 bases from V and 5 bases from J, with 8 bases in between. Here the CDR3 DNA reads TGTGCCAGTACCCTGGGATATGGCTACACCTTC. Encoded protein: CASTLGYGYTF.

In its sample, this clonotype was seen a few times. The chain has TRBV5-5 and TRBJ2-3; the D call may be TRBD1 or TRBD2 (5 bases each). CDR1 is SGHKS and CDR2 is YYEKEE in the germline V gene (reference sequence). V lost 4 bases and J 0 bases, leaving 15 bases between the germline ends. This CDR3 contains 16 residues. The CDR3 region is CASSPGAFASTDTQYF. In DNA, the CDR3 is TGTGCCAGCAGCCCCGGGGCCTTTGCTAGCACAGATACGCAGTATTTT.

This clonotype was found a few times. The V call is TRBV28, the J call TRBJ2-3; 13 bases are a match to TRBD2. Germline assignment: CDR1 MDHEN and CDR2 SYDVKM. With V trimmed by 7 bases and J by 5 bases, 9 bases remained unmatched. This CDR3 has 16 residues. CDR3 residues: CASNPTGTSGVDTQYF. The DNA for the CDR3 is TGTGCCAGCAATCCCACCGGGACTAGCGGGGTAGATACGCAGTATTTT.

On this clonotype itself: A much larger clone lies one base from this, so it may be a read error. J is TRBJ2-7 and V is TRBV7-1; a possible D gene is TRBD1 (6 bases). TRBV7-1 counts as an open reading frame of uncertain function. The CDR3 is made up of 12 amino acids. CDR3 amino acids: CACSSGGNEQYV. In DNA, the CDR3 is TGTGCCTGCAGCTCTGGGGGCAACGAGCAGTACGTC.

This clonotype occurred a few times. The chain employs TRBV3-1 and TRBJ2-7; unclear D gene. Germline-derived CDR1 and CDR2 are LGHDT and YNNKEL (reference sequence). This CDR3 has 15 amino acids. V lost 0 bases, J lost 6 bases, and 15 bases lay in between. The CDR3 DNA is TGTGCCAGCAGCCAAGATCTGACAAGAGCCTTCGAGCAGTACTTC. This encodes CASSQDLTRAFEQYF.

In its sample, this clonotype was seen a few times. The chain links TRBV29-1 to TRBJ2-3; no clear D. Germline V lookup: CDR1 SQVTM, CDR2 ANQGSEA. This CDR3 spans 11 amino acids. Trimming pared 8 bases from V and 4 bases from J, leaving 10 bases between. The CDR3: CSTPFPDTQYF. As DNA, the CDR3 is TGCAGCACACCTTTCCCAGATACGCAGTATTTT.

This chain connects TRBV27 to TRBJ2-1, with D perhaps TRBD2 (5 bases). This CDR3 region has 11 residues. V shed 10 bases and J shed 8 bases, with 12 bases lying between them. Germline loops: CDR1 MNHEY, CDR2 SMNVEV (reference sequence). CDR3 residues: CAILRGDEQFF. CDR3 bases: TGTGCCATTCTCCGGGGAGATGAGCAGTTCTTC.

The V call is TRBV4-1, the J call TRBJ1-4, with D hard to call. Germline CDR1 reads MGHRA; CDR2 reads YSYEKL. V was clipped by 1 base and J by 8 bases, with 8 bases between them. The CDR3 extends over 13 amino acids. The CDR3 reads CASSQGGIEKLFF. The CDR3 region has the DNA TGCGCCAGCAGCCAAGGGGGAATCGAAAAACTGTTTTTT.

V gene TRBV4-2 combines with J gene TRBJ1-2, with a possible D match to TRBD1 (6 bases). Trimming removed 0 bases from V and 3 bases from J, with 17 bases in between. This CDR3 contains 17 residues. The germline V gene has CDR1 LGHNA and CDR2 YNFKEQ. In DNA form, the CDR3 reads TGTGCCAGCAGCCAAGATCCGGGGGCCAGTGGGTACTATGGCTACACCTTC. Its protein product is CASSQDPGASGYYGYTF.

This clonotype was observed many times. CDR3 loop: CASSPEGAVGEKLFF. CDR3 coding DNA: TGTGCCAGCAGCCCCGAGGGGGCGGTGGGAGAAAAACTGTTTTTT. The chain employs TRBV7-8 and TRBJ1-4; 7 bases are a match to TRBD1. Germline CDR1 and CDR2: SGHVS and FQNEAQ. CDR3 length: 15 amino acids. Losses at the gene ends were 5 bases for V and 8 bases for J; bases not matched to a gene: 11.

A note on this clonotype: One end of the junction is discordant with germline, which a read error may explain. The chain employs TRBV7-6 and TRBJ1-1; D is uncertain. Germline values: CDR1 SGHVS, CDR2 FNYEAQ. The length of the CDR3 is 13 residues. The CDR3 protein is CVSSLASWTEAFF. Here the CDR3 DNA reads TGTGTCAGCAGCTTAGCGTCTTGGACTGAAGCTTTCTTT.

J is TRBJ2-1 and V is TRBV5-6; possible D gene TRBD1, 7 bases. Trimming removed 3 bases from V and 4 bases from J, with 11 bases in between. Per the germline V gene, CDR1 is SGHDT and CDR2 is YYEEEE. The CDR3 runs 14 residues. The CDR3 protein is CASSSGGYYNEQFF. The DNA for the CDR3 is TGTGCCAGCAGCTCAGGGGGGTATTACAATGAGCAGTTCTTC.

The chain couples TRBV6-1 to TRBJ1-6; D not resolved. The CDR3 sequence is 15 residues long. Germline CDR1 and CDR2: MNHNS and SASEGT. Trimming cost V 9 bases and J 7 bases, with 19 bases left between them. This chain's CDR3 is CASSYNVRKNSPLHF. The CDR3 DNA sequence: TGTGCCAGTAGTTATAATGTGAGGAAGAATTCACCCCTCCACTTT.

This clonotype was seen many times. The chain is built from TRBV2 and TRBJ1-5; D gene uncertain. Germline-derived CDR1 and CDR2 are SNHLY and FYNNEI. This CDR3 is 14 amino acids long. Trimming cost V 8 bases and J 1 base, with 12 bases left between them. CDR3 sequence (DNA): TGTGCCAGCGCAGGATCAATGAGCAATCAGCCCCAGCATTTT. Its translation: CASAGSMSNQPQHF.

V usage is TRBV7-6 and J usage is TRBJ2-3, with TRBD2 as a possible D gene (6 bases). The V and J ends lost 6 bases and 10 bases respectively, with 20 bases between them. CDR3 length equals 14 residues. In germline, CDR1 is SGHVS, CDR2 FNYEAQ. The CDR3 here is CASSHASEPIPQYF. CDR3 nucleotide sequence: TGTGCCAGCAGTCATGCTAGCGAACCTATTCCGCAGTATTTT.

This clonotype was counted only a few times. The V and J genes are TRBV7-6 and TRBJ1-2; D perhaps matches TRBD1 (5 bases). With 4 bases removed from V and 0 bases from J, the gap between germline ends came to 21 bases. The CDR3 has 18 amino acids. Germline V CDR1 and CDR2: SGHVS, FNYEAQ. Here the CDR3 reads CASSSSRGGETANYGYTF. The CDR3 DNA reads TGTGCCAGCAGCTCATCCCGTGGGGGAGAAACAGCTAACTATGGCTACACCTTC.

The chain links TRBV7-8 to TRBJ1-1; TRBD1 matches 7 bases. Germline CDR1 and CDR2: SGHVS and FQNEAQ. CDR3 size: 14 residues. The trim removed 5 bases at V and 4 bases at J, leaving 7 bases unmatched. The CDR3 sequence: CASSPPRGGTEAFF. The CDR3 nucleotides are TGTGCCAGCAGCCCGCCCAGGGGGGGCACTGAAGCTTTCTTT.

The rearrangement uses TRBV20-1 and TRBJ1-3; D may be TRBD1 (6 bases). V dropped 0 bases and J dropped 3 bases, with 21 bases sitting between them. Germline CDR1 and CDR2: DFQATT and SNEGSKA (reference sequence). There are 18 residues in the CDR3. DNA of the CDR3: TGCAGTGCTAGAGATCGGGAAATACAGGGCTCCCTTGGAAACACCATATATTTT. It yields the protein CSARDREIQGSLGNTIYF.

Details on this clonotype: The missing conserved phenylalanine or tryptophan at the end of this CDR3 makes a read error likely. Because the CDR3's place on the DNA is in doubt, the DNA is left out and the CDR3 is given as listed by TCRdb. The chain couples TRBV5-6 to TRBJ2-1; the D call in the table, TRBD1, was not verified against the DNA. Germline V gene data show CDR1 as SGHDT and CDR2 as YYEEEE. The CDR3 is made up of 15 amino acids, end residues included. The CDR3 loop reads CASSGPTGLNTGQFV.

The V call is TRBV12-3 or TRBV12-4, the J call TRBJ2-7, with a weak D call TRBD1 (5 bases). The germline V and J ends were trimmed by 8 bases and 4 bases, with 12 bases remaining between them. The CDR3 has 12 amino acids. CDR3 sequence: CASGPGLYEQYF. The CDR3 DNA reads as TGTGCCAGCGGTCCAGGGTTGTACGAGCAGTACTTC.

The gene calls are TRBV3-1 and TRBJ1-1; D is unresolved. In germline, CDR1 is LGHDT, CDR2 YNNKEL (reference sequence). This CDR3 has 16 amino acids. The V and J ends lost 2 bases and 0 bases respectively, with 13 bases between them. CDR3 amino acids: CASSQLPGGMNTEAFF. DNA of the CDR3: TGTGCCAGCAGCCAACTCCCGGGTGGGATGAACACTGAAGCTTTCTTT.

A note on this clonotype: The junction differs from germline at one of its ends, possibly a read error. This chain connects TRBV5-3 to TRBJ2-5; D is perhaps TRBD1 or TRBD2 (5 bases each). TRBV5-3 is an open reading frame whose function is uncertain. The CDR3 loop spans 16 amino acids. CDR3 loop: CASSLGPQQPYETQYF. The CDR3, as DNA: TGTGCCAGCAGCTTGGGACCCCAGCAACCATATGAGACCCAGTACTTC.

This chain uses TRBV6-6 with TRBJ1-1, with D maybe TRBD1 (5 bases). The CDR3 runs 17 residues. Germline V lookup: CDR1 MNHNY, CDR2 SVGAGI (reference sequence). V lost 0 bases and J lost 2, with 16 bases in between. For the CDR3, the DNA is TGTGCCAGCAGTTACTCCCTTAGGGGATTACGAAACACTGAAGCTTTCTTT. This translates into CASSYSLRGLRNTEAFF.

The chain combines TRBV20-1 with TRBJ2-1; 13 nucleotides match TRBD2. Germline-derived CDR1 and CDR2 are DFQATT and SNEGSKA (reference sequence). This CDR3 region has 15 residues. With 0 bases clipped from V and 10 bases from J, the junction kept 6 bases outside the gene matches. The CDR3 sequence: CSARDLGTSGIEQFF. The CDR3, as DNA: TGCAGTGCTAGAGATCTTGGGACTAGCGGGATAGAGCAGTTCTTC.